This passage covers 32 T cell receptor beta chains from one sample sequenced in a study of blood T cells in healthy people across ages. It was with a sample-barcoded 5' primer and a J-beta primer mix that a second PCR of roughly 7 to 12 cycles was run. TCRdb re-called the 5' RACE reads through MiXCR, storing one row per CDR3 protein. This sample has a few hundred thousand distinct CDR3 sequences, with 45% to 65% found just once. Sequences were obtained from blood. The source of these receptors is a man in his 60s in good health.

A few counts support this clonotype. V usage is TRBV7-3 and J usage is TRBJ2-4; maybe TRBD1 (6 bases). Judging by the DNA end, TRBJ2-7 fits better; the J call may be wrong. Germline CDR1 reads SGHTA; CDR2 reads FQGTGA. The CDR3 is 16 residues long. Here the CDR3 DNA reads TGTGCCAGCAGCTCGACAGGCTCCCTCGTCGGGGCCGAGCAGTACTTC. Its translation: CASSSTGSLVGAEQYF.

The rearrangement links TRBV29-1 to TRBJ2-3, with 13 bases identical to TRBD2. The V segment lost 7 bases and the J segment 6 bases; nucleotides outside the gene matches: 7. CDR3 length: 14 amino acids. CDR1 SQVTM and CDR2 ANQGSEA come from the germline V gene. The CDR3 region has the DNA TGCAGCGCCTGGACTAGCGGGAGTGTTGATACGCAGTATTTT. This sequence encodes CSAWTSGSVDTQYF.

The V call is TRBV28, the J call TRBJ2-7; the D gene is possibly TRBD2 (6 bases). V lost 3 bases, J lost 2 bases, and 17 bases lay in between. The CDR3 has 16 amino acids. From germline, CDR1 is MDHEN and CDR2 SYDVKM. CDR3 in DNA: TGTGCCAGCAGTTTTCGAGTCGGCGGGAATACCTACGAGCAGTACTTC. Translating it yields CASSFRVGGNTYEQYF. Together with reference TRBV28 and TRBJ2-7, the CDR3 gives the full variable domain: DVKVTQSSRYLVKRTGEKVFLECVQDMDHENMFWYRQDPGLGLRLIYFSYDVKMKEKGDIPEGYSVSREKKERFSLILESASTNQTSMYLCASSFRVGGNTYEQYFGPGTRLTVT.

This clonotype has more than one count but fewer than ten. This rearrangement joins TRBV6-2 or TRBV6-3 to TRBJ2-1; the D gene is possibly TRBD2 (6 bases). The germline V and J ends were trimmed by 2 bases and 9 bases, with 14 bases remaining between them. Germline assignment: CDR1 MNHEY and CDR2 SVGEGT. This CDR3 is built from 14 residues. The CDR3 DNA follows: TGTGCCAGCAGTTACGGGGGAAACGGGGGTGAGCAGTTCTTC. As protein: CASSYGGNGGEQFF.

The rearrangement joins TRBV7-9 to TRBJ1-5; D is unclear. This CDR3 is built from 13 residues. From germline, CDR1 is SEHNR and CDR2 FQNEAQ (reference sequence). Trimming shortened V by 8 bases and J by 6 bases, and 14 bases separated the two germline ends. The CDR3: CASGLGVSQPQHF. The CDR3 DNA is TGTGCCAGCGGCCTCGGGGTGAGTCAGCCCCAGCATTTT.

This clonotype was found a few times. The chain has TRBV7-3 and TRBJ2-3; D uncertain. The CDR3 length is 14 residues. CDR1 is SGHTA and CDR2 is FQGTGA in the germline V gene. V lost 4 bases and J 5 bases, leaving 13 bases between the germline ends. CDR3 sequence reads: CASSSEPVGDTQYF. In DNA form, the CDR3 reads TGTGCCAGCAGCTCGGAGCCTGTAGGAGATACGCAGTATTTT.

Only a few counts were recorded for this clonotype. The chain recombines TRBV7-2 with TRBJ2-3, with 9 bases lining up with TRBD2. The CDR3 is made up of 16 amino acids. The ends lost 2 bases at V and 2 bases at J; junction bases unmatched: 5. Per germline, CDR1 SGHTA and CDR2 FQGNSA. The CDR3 sequence is CASSLWAGGPTDTQYF. The CDR3 DNA follows: TGTGCCAGCAGCTTATGGGCGGGAGGGCCCACAGATACGCAGTATTTT.

The rearrangement joins TRBV28 to TRBJ2-3; no clear D gene. The CDR3 contains 14 residues. Germline CDR1 MDHEN, CDR2 SYDVKM. Between the trimmed V and J ends, which lost 5 bases and 3 bases, there was a span of 12 bases. CDR3 nucleotide sequence: TGTGCCAGCAGTGTCCAATTTCTAACAGATACGCAGTATTTT. As protein: CASSVQFLTDTQYF.

The chain recombines TRBV7-3 with TRBJ2-5; possible D gene TRBD2, 6 bases. Deletions cut 3 bases from V and 6 bases from J, with 11 bases between. The length of the CDR3 is 13 residues. The germline V gene encodes CDR1 SGHTA and CDR2 FQGTGA. CDR3: CASSLGSGKTQYF. CDR3 bases: TGTGCCAGCAGCTTGGGTAGCGGCAAGACCCAGTACTTC. Filled out from reference TRBV7-3 and TRBJ2-5, the complete variable domain reads GAGVSQTPSNKVTEKGKYVELRCDPISGHTALYWYRQSLGQGPEFLIYFQGTGAADDSGLPNDRFFAVRPEGSVSTLKIQRTERGDSAVYLCASSLGSGKTQYFGPGTRLLVL.

This clonotype showed up many times. The V gene is TRBV7-9, the J gene TRBJ2-5, with D maybe TRBD2 (5 bases). With 4 bases removed from V and 2 bases from J, the gap between germline ends came to 11 bases. Germline-derived CDR1 and CDR2 are SEHNR and FQNEAQ (reference sequence). The length of the CDR3 is 14 residues. In DNA form, the CDR3 reads TGTGCCAGCAGCTCCGCCCGGGAACAAGAGACCCAGTACTTC. Translated: CASSSAREQETQYF.

This clonotype has just a few counts. The genes are TRBV18 and TRBJ2-5, with a tentative D call TRBD1 (5 bases). Trimming removed 2 bases from V and 5 bases from J, with 9 bases in between. Germline V gene data show CDR1 as KGHSH and CDR2 as LQKENI. This CDR3 is built from 13 residues. Written as DNA, the CDR3 is TGTGCCAGCTCACCAGGACACGGCGAGACCCAGTACTTC. Protein product: CASSPGHGETQYF.

This clonotype occurred a few times. The chain joins TRBV20-1 to TRBJ2-3, with 7 bases fitting TRBD1. After removal of 8 bases from V and 6 bases from J, the junction contained 11 bases not matched to a gene. CDR3 length equals 13 residues. Looked up from germline, CDR1 is DFQATT and CDR2 is SNEGSKA (reference sequence). The CDR3 nucleotides read TGCAGTACAAAACAGGGGCGACCGGATACGCAGTATTTT. It translates to CSTKQGRPDTQYF.

This clonotype appeared a few times. This chain joins TRBV10-3 and TRBJ2-7; D is possibly TRBD2 (6 bases). V lost 10 bases to trimming and J lost 0 bases, with 16 bases between them. This CDR3 is 14 amino acids long. Germline CDR1 and CDR2: ENHRY and SYGVKD. The CDR3 is CATGTPSSSYEQYF. The DNA of the CDR3 is TGTGCCACCGGGACTCCGTCAAGCTCCTACGAGCAGTACTTC.

In DNA, the CDR3 is TGCAGTGCTAGAGCTCTGACTAGCGGGAGGGCGTCCTACGAGCAGTACTTC. Translating it yields CSARALTSGRASYEQYF. The chain links TRBV20-1 to TRBJ2-7; TRBD2 matches 14 bases. The CDR3 consists of 17 residues. Germline V gene sequence: CDR1 DFQATT, CDR2 SNEGSKA (reference sequence). J was trimmed by 1 base and V by 1 base; bases with no gene match: 6.

The chain combines TRBV28 with TRBJ2-1; D is ambiguous. Matching the DNA end better, TRBJ2-7 makes the J call doubtful. CDR1 MDHEN and CDR2 SYDVKM come from the germline V gene. CDR3 length equals 12 residues. The CDR3 loop reads CASSLSYCEQYF. Here the CDR3 DNA reads TGTGCCAGCAGTTTATCCTACTGCGAGCAGTACTTC.

Points on this clonotype: A much larger clone sits a single nucleotide away, making a read error possible. J is TRBJ2-5 and V is TRBV5-1; 10 positions match TRBD1. Germline V gene sequence: CDR1 SGHRS, CDR2 YFSETQ. CDR3 size: 15 residues. Written as DNA, the CDR3 is TGCGCCAGCAGCTTGGCGACAGGGGGCGAAGAGATCCAGTACTTC. Translating gives CASSLATGGEEIQYF.

The chain uses TRBV4-2 and TRBJ2-3; D tentatively fits TRBD1 or TRBD2 (5 bases each). The CDR3 runs 15 residues. Per the germline V gene, CDR1 is LGHNA and CDR2 is YNFKEQ. V was clipped by 4 bases and J by 4 bases, with 15 bases between them. CDR3 sequence reads: CASSPSREGPDTQYF. CDR3 in DNA: TGTGCCAGCAGCCCCAGCCGTGAGGGGCCAGATACGCAGTATTTT.

V and J are TRBV20-1 and TRBJ2-3, with D tentatively TRBD2 (7 bases). The germline V gene has CDR1 DFQATT and CDR2 SNEGSKA (reference sequence). The CDR3 runs 16 residues. V was cut by 0 bases and J by 3 bases, with 16 bases left in between. In DNA form, the CDR3 reads TGCAGTGCTAGAGATCGGCCGGGGGGCGTAACAGATACGCAGTATTTT. Amino acid sequence: CSARDRPGGVTDTQYF.

This clonotype showed up just once. The chain has TRBV20-1 and TRBJ1-5; a weak D match, TRBD1 (5 bases). Trimming pared 3 bases from V and 0 bases from J, leaving 12 bases between. Per the germline V gene, CDR1 is DFQATT and CDR2 is SNEGSKA (reference sequence). This CDR3 comprises 15 residues. The CDR3 here is CSASRQGHSNQPQHF. CDR3 in DNA: TGCAGTGCTAGTCGTCAGGGCCATAGCAATCAGCCCCAGCATTTT.

This rearrangement joins TRBV20-1 to TRBJ2-4; no definite D call. The last part of the DNA fits TRBJ2-7 better; the J call may be wrong. Germline CDR1 DFQATT, CDR2 SNEGSKA (reference sequence). The CDR3 has 13 amino acids. CDR3 loop: CSAAKEITYEQYF. The CDR3 DNA reads as TGCAGTGCAGCCAAGGAAATCACCTACGAGCAGTACTTC.

The CDR3 loop is CASKGRGLLSGANVLTF. The CDR3 coding sequence is TGTGCCAGCAAAGGCAGGGGGTTGCTCTCTGGGGCCAACGTCCTGACTTTC. The J gene is TRBJ2-6, the V gene TRBV6-2 or TRBV6-3; 7 nucleotides line up with TRBD1. The CDR3 totals 17 residues. The J segment lost 0 bases and the V segment lost 7 bases, leaving 9 bases of the junction unmatched. Germline CDR1 is MNHEY and CDR2 is SVGEGT.

This rearrangement joins TRBV29-1 to TRBJ2-1; the D gene is possibly TRBD1 (6 bases). The germline gives CDR1 SQVTM, CDR2 ANQGSEA. The CDR3 is made up of 14 amino acids. Trimming stripped 3 bases from V and 2 bases from J, with 11 bases between. CDR3 bases: TGCAGCGTTGAGGGACACAGGACCTACAATGAGCAGTTCTTC. The encoded protein is CSVEGHRTYNEQFF.

This clonotype occurred a few times. This chain connects TRBV10-2 to TRBJ1-2; 8 nucleotides line up with TRBD1. This CDR3 contains 15 residues. J gave up 7 bases and V 0 bases, and 7 bases lay outside the gene matches. From germline, CDR1 is WSHSY and CDR2 SAAADI. The CDR3 DNA reads TGCGCCAGCAGTGAGTCTCCAGGGGGCAGTTTTGGCTACACCTTC. Protein product: CASSESPGGSFGYTF.

The rearrangement links TRBV5-1 to TRBJ1-2; no reliable D call. Germline V lookup: CDR1 SGHRS, CDR2 YFSETQ. V lost 0 bases and J lost 6, with 12 bases in between. This CDR3 comprises 14 residues. In DNA, the CDR3 is TGCGCCAGCAGCTTGGGGCAGATAAACGATGGCTACACCTTC. Translation: CASSLGQINDGYTF.

The chain joins TRBV9 to TRBJ2-1; perhaps TRBD1 as D (5 bases). The CDR3 extends over 15 amino acids. The V gene lost 6 bases and the J gene lost 0 bases, with 13 bases spanning the gap. CDR1 is SGDLS and CDR2 is YYNGEE in the germline V gene. The CDR3 loop is CASKQGGSSYNEQFF. The CDR3 DNA reads as TGTGCCAGCAAGCAGGGTGGAAGCTCCTACAATGAGCAGTTCTTC.

As DNA, the CDR3 is TGTGCCAGCAGCTTAGTGTCGAGCTGGAACACTGAAGCTTTCTTT. Translation gives CASSLVSSWNTEAFF. The J gene is TRBJ1-1, the V gene TRBV7-2; D uncertain. V was pared by 1 base and J by 1 base, with 10 bases between. CDR3 size: 15 residues. Per the germline V gene, CDR1 is SGHTA and CDR2 is FQGNSA.

The V call is TRBV28, the J call TRBJ1-5, with D unresolved. This CDR3 is built from 13 residues. Germline lookup yields CDR1 MDHEN and CDR2 SYDVKM. As DNA, the CDR3 is TGTGCACTTCGGGCCTCTGGCAATCAGCCCCAGCATTTT. Protein sequence: CALRASGNQPQHF.

The genes are TRBV24-1 and TRBJ2-1, with 14 bases lining up with TRBD2. The CDR3 consists of 17 residues. Germline V gives CDR1 KGHDR, CDR2 SFDVKD. V lost 4 bases, J lost 8 bases, and 9 bases stayed unmatched. The CDR3 here is CATSDIGTSGSYDEQFF. Here the CDR3 DNA reads TGTGCCACCAGTGACATCGGGACTAGCGGGAGTTATGATGAGCAGTTCTTC.

This chain uses TRBV20-1 with TRBJ1-4, with D unresolved. V gave up 1 base and J gave up 7 bases, with 10 bases separating them. Germline CDR1 and CDR2: DFQATT and SNEGSKA (reference sequence). This CDR3 has 13 amino acids. CDR3 sequence: CSARGRIGEKLFF. As DNA, the CDR3 is TGCAGTGCTAGAGGGCGGATCGGTGAAAAACTGTTTTTT.

This clonotype was observed a handful of times. The chain links TRBV7-9 to TRBJ2-7, with D perhaps assigned TRBD1 or TRBD2 (6 bases each). V was shortened by 1 base and J by 2 bases, with 12 bases between the two germline ends. This CDR3 comprises 15 residues. Germline values: CDR1 SEHNR, CDR2 FQNEAQ (reference sequence). This CDR3 is CASSLEGGPTYEQYF. The CDR3 DNA sequence: TGTGCCAGCAGCTTAGAGGGGGGCCCTACCTACGAGCAGTACTTC.

This clonotype was picked up many times. J is TRBJ2-5 and V is TRBV7-9; TRBD1 aligns across 7 bases. The CDR3 has 14 amino acids. With 2 bases clipped from V and 5 bases from J, the junction kept 5 bases outside the gene matches. Looked up from germline, CDR1 is SEHNR and CDR2 is FQNEAQ (reference sequence). CDR3 sequence: CASSLRGPGETQYF. The CDR3 DNA reads as TGTGCCAGCAGCTTAAGGGGGCCGGGGGAGACCCAGTACTTC.

This clonotype came up a few times. The chain uses TRBV28 and TRBJ2-1, with 8 bases fitting TRBD2. The CDR3 contains 13 residues. Germline loops: CDR1 MDHEN, CDR2 SYDVKM. The V and J ends lost 10 bases and 3 bases, in that order; junction bases with no gene match: 5. The CDR3 loop reads CATISGSYNEQFF. CDR3 sequence (DNA): TGTGCCACCATAAGCGGGAGCTACAATGAGCAGTTCTTC. Based on the CDR3 plus reference TRBV28 and TRBJ2-1, the full variable domain is DVKVTQSSRYLVKRTGEKVFLECVQDMDHENMFWYRQDPGLGLRLIYFSYDVKMKEKGDIPEGYSVSREKKERFSLILESASTNQTSMYLCATISGSYNEQFFGPGTRLTVL.